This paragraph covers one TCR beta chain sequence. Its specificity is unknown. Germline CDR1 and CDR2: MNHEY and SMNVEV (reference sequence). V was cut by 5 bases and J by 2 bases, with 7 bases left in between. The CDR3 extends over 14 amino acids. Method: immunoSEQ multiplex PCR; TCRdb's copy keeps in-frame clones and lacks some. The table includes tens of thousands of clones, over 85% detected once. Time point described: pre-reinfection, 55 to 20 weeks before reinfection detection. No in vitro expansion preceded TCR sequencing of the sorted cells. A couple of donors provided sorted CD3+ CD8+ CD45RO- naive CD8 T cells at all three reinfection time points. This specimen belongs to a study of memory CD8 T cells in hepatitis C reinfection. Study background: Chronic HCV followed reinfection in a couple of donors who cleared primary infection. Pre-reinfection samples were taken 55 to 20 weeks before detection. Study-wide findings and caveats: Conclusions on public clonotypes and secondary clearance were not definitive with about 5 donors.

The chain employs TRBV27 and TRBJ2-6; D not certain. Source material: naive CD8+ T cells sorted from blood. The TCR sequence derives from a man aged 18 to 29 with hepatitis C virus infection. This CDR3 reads CASSLSPGANVLTF. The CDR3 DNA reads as TGTGCCAGCAGTCTAAGTCCTGGGGCCAACGTCCTGACTTTC.